This passage covers 4 T cell receptor beta chains from one sample sequenced in a study of blood T cell repertoires in COVID-19. Profiled with immunoSEQ multiplex PCR; TCRdb holds only in-frame clones, not every one. The sample carries 60,000 to 90,000 clones, 84% recorded once. The sample was peripheral blood. These receptors were taken from a man aged 45 to 65 with acute or convalescent COVID-19.

The chain has TRBV5-4 and TRBJ1-2; D gene uncertain. With 4 bases removed from V and 5 bases from J, the gap between germline ends came to 9 bases. The length of the CDR3 is 12 residues. Germline-derived CDR1 and CDR2 are SGHNT and YYREEE (reference sequence). The CDR3 DNA reads TGTGCCAGCAGCCTAGGACTATATGGCTACACCTTC. It specifies CASSLGLYGYTF.

The chain carries TRBV7-2 and TRBJ2-7, with 8 bases lining up with TRBD2. This CDR3 has 16 residues. J lost 0 bases, V lost 2 bases, and 6 bases had no gene match. In germline, CDR1 is SGHTA, CDR2 FQGNSA. CDR3 region: CASSLRVGGASYEQYF. CDR3 nucleotides: TGTGCCAGCAGCTTAAGGGTCGGGGGGGCCTCCTACGAGCAGTACTTC.

This clone was seen once. The chain combines TRBV4-3 with TRBJ2-5; 8 nucleotides agree with TRBD2. Per the germline V gene, CDR1 is LGHNA and CDR2 is YSLEER. The CDR3 has 17 residues. Trimming took 1 base from V and 5 from J; bases not matched to a gene: 12. The CDR3 reads CASSQGLAGLTMETQYF. The CDR3 nucleotides are TGCGCCAGCAGCCAAGGTCTAGCGGGTCTAACAATGGAGACCCAGTACTTC.

The chain combines TRBV4-1 with TRBJ2-5; D is unclear. The CDR3 sequence is 15 residues long. The V end lost 0 bases, the J end lost 2 bases, and 10 bases lay between the germline ends. Germline lookup yields CDR1 MGHRA and CDR2 YSYEKL. The CDR3 coding sequence is TGCGCCAGCAGCCAAGATTTGGTAGTGCAAGAGACCCAGTACTTC. It encodes CASSQDLVVQETQYF.